The present T cell receptor beta chain was sequenced within a study of blood T cell repertoires in COVID-19. V shed 5 bases and J shed 0 bases, with 11 bases lying between them. The CDR3 is made up of 15 amino acids. Germline lookup yields CDR1 SNHLY and CDR2 FYNNEI. Original data processing: Cell counts per sample came from amplifying reference gene primers. Assay used: immunoSEQ multiplex PCR; TCRdb lists only in-frame clones, some missing. V and J calls and clone size are as listed in that table; D and trimming were resolved from the DNA. The sample shows 250,000 to 300,000 clones, 75% to 90% of them seen only once.

Sequenced sample: peripheral blood. The origin of this receptor is a woman aged 70-85 years with COVID-19, enrolled during active disease. The chain joins TRBV2 to TRBJ1-3, with D maybe TRBD1 (5 bases). The CDR3, as DNA: TGTGCCAGCAGTTCGGGCAGGGCCTCTGGAAACACCATATATTTT. Translated: CASSSGRASGNTIYF.